This TCR beta chain derives from a study of OX40 agonist ivuxolimab in advanced cancers. At the level of the study: Administration of intravenous ivuxolimab to patients occurred every 2 weeks at 0.01 to 10 mg/kg. Study results and caveats: Researchers report that CD8+ T cells had, on average, more expanded clones than CD4+. Antigens targeted by the expanded peripheral T cells were not determined. Clonal expansion was seen in CD4+ and CD8+ blood T cells by week 6 at 0.1 to 3.0 mg/kg.

There are 16 residues in the CDR3. Per germline, CDR1 MGHRA and CDR2 YSYEKL. V gave up 5 bases and J gave up 3 bases; unmatched junction bases: 4. A word on this clone: The target antigen is unknown.

The data were produced by immunoSEQ multiplex PCR, yet TCRdb's version contains in-frame clones alone and is incomplete. The table has 80,000 to 95,000 clones, 80% to 90% seen once. The sample was CD4+ or CD8+ T cells sorted from blood, taken in a trial of the OX40 agonist ivuxolimab. The chain recombines TRBV4-1 with TRBJ2-7, with 16 bases aligning to TRBD2. The sequence was collected from an adult with an advanced solid tumor such as melanoma, head and neck, liver or kidney cancer. CDR3 sequence reads: CASSAGLAGGDYEQYF. CDR3 nucleotides: TGCGCCAGCAGCGCGGGACTAGCGGGGGGGGACTACGAGCAGTACTTC.